These 5 T cell receptor beta chains were sequenced from one sample in a study of cytomegalovirus exposure and HLA in healthy donors. It was with 60 Vbeta and 13 Jbeta primers that the PCR ran. Using immunoSEQ multiplex PCR, the repertoire was profiled, and TCRdb retains in-frame clones only, with some absent. The repertoire includes 150,000 to 200,000 clones, about 73% of them detected once, and under 15% sits in the top ten. Source material: PBMCs. All receptors derive from a woman in her 50s in good health and CMV-seropositive.

The chain links TRBV6-1 to TRBJ1-1; 10 bases agree with TRBD1. The CDR3 runs to 15 residues. V shed 7 bases and J 7 bases; nucleotides not matched to a gene: 12. Germline V lookup: CDR1 MNHNS, CDR2 SASEGT. CDR3 sequence reads: CASTQTTGGRFEAFF. CDR3 nucleotides: TGTGCCAGCACCCAGACGACAGGGGGCAGGTTTGAAGCTTTCTTT.

This rearrangement joins TRBV4-1 to TRBJ1-3; D unclear. Between the trimmed V and J ends, which lost 1 base and 0 bases, there was a span of 13 bases. CDR3 length: 17 amino acids. Germline V lookup: CDR1 MGHRA, CDR2 YSYEKL. The CDR3 loop is CASSQVEGRSSGNTIYF. The CDR3 DNA follows: TGCGCCAGCAGCCAAGTGGAGGGCCGGAGCTCTGGAAACACCATATATTTT.

This clone occurred once. CDR3 DNA: TGTGCCAGCAGGGACAGCACTAACTATGGCTACACCTTC. This codes for CASRDSTNYGYTF. This chain connects TRBV28 to TRBJ1-2; perhaps TRBD1 as D (6 bases). The germline V gene encodes CDR1 MDHEN and CDR2 SYDVKM. Between the trimmed V and J ends, which lost 6 bases and 0 bases, there was a span of 8 bases. The CDR3 is 13 residues long.

The chain couples TRBV30 to TRBJ1-4; 8 bases fit TRBD1. This CDR3 comprises 13 residues. The ends lost 7 bases at V and 5 bases at J; junction bases unmatched: 6. Per germline, CDR1 GTSNPN and CDR2 SVGIG (reference sequence). CDR3 sequence reads: CAFRGPPNEKLFF. CDR3 nucleotide sequence: TGTGCCTTCAGGGGGCCCCCGAATGAAAAACTGTTTTTT.

The V gene is TRBV6-5, the J gene TRBJ2-1; D may be TRBD1 (5 bases). This CDR3 is built from 15 residues. Per germline, CDR1 MNHEY and CDR2 SVGAGI. Between the trimmed V and J ends, which lost 6 bases and 5 bases, there was a span of 17 bases. Here the CDR3 reads CASSPSYGADNEQFF. The CDR3 nucleotides are TGTGCCAGCAGCCCCTCCTATGGGGCTGACAATGAGCAGTTCTTC.